The T cell receptor (beta chain) described here comes from a study of CD8 T cells in ankylosing spondylitis. Study conclusions and caveats: Reports of some motif variants in reactive arthritis synovial fluid and blood predate this one. Blood of patients with ankylosing spondylitis appeared to be characterized by a TCR beta motif of roughly eight highly homologous variants.

This clonotype appeared a few times. Antigen specificity is unknown. For TCR beta, libraries came from quantitative 5'-RACE with molecular barcodes. Each CDR3 protein is one row after TCRdb ran MiXCR on the 5' RACE reads. The sample records under 130,000 distinct CDR3 sequences, about 24% being singletons. CDR3 length: 15 residues. Trimming removed 5 bases from V and 5 bases from J; junction bases left unmatched: 8. This TCR came from a male donor with ankylosing spondylitis. The sequenced sample was synovial fluid, either unsorted or a sorted T cell fraction (not recorded which). J is TRBJ1-5 and V is TRBV12-3 or TRBV12-4; 8 positions match TRBD1. In nucleotides, the CDR3 is TGTGCCAGCAGTCAAGGACAGGGTCGGTATCAGCCCCAGCATTTT. This codes for CASSQGQGRYQPQHF.